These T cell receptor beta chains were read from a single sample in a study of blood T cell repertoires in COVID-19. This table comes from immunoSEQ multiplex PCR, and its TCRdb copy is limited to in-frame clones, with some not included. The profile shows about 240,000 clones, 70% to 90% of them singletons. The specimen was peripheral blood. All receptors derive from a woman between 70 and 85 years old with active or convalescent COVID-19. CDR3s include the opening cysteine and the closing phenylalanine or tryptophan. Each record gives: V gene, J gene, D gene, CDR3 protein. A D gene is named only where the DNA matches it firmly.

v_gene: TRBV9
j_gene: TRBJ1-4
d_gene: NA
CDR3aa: CASSREAGKLFF

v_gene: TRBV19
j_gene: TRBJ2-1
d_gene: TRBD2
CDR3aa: CASSSSGTSANEQFF

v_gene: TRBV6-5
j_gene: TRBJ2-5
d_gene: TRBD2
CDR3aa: CASSPGLAASGTQYF

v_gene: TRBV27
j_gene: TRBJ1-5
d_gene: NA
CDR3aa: CASSLFSGGYGNQPQHF

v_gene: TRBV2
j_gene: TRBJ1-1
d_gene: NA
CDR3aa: CASSTRPGIYTEAFF

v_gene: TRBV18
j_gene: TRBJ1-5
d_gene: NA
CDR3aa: CASSQGQEAQPQHF

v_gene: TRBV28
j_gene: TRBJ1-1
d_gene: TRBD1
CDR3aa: CASSFTGGHTEAFF

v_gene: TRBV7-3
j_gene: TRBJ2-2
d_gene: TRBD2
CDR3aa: CASSLSGGLGTGELFF

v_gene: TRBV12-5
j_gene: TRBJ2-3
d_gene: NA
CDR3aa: CASGREVSTDTQYF

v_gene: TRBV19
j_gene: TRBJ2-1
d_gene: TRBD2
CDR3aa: CASIQSRGVYNEQFF

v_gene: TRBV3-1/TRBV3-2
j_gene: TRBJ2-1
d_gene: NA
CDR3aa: CASSPLRTGMLFF

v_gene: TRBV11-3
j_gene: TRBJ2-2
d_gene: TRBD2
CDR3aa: CASSRTSGGNTGELFF

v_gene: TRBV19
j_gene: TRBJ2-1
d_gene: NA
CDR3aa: CASSIDGGYGNNEQFF

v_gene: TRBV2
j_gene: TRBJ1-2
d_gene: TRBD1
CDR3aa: CASSWDRGNTF

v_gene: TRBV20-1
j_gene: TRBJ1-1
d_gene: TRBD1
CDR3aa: CSASRQGGGTEAFF

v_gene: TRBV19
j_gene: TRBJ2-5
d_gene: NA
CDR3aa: CASSTEVRETQYF

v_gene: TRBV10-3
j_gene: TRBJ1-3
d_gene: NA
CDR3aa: CAISQLTVSGNTIYF

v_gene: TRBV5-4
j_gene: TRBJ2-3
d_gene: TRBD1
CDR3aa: CASSSTGGGTDTQYF

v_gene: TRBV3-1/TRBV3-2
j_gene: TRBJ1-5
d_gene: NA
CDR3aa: CASSQDPAGLKPQHF

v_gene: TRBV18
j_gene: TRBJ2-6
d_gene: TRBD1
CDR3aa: CASSPRTGLSGANVLTF

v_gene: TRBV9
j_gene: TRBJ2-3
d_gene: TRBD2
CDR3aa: CASSQLSGGLGTDTQYF

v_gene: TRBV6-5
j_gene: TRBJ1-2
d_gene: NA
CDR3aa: CASSLEWGAAVYGYTF

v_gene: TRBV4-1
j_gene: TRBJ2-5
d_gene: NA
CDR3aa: CASSQGQANVETQYF

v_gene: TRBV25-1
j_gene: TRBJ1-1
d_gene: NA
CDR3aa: CASSVSGNPNTEAFF

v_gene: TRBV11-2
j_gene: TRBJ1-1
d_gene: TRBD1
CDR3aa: CASSQGTGRTEAFF

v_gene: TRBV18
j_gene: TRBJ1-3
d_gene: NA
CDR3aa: CASSPPRVTGNTIYF

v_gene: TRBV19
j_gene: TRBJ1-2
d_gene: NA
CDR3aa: CASNLKGDYGYTF

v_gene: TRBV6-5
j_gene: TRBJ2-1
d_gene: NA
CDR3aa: CASSYRGNVNEQFF